This TCR beta chain was retrieved from a study of Ad26.COV2.S vaccination and SARS-CoV-2 variants. Concerning this clone itself: An end of the junction differs from the germline gene, which may be a read error.

The CDR3 runs 11 residues. Germline CDR1 SGHNT, CDR2 YYREEE (reference sequence). Treatment noted: around 19 received Ad26.COV2.S at low or high dose, single or two shots; 5 received placebo; per-sample allocation not given. Day 63 following the first vaccine or placebo injection was when the samples were taken. The protocol was immunoSEQ multiplex PCR, while the TCRdb copy is restricted to in-frame clones and leaves out a portion. Of hundreds of thousands of clones in the sample, 75% to 90% were seen once. The source of this sequence is a person between 18 and 59 years old who received the Ad26.COV2.S COVID-19 vaccine or a placebo. The chain uses TRBV5-4 and TRBJ2-1; TRBD1 aligns across 8 bases. Specimen: peripheral blood, collected in a trial of Ad26.COV2.S vaccine versus placebo. The CDR3 DNA is TGTGCCAGCAGCCACGGACAGGGTTGGGTCTTC. This sequence encodes CASSHGQGWVF. Looking up the rest from reference TRBV5-4 and TRBJ2-1 gives the full variable domain: ETGVTQSPTHLIKTRGQQVTLRCSSQSGHNTVSWYQQALGQGPQFIFQYYREEENGRGNFPPRFSGLQFPNYSSELNVNALELDDSALYLCASSHGQGWVFGPGTRLTVL.